Below, one T cell receptor beta chain is given with its context. The CDR3 covers 13 residues. The ends were cut back, 1 base at V and 5 bases at J, with 7 bases in the middle. The sample comes from a study of blood T cell repertoires in COVID-19. Study context: Samples representing acute and convalescent COVID-19 were sourced from the United States, Italy and Spain. T cells, B-cell-depleted T cells, or PBMCs provided the cDNA or gDNA that served as material.

Study processing details: Reference gene primer amplification yielded estimated nucleated cell counts. Some clones are missing from TCRdb's copy, which holds only in-frame ones; the method was immunoSEQ multiplex PCR. V, J and clone size derive from that table, while D and trimming were established from the DNA sequence. The data contain under 200,000 clones, approximately 79% of them singletons. The sample was peripheral blood. The genes are TRBV12-3 or TRBV12-4 and TRBJ2-3; D ambiguous. This TCR derives from a man aged 30-40 years with active or convalescent COVID-19. The CDR3 bases are TGTGCCAGCAGTTTAGGCACACAAGATACGCAGTATTTT. Amino acids: CASSLGTQDTQYF.